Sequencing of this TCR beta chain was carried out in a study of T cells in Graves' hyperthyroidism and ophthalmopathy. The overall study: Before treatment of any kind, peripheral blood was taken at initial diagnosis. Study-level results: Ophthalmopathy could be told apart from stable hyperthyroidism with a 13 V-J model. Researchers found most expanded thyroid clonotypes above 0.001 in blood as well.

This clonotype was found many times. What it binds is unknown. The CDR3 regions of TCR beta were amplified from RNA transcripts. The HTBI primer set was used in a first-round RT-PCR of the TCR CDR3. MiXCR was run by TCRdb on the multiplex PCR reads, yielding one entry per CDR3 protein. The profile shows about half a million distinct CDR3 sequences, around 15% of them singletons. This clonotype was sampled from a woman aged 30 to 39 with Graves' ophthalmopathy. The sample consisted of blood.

The CDR3 region is CIARGLSEKLFF. The CDR3 DNA follows: TGCATTGCGAGGGGACTTTCTGAAAAACTGTTTTTT. J is TRBJ1-4 and V is TRBV20-1, with D tentatively TRBD1 (5 bases). Germline values: CDR1 DFQATT, CDR2 SNEGSKA (reference sequence). CDR3 size: 12 residues.